This TCR beta chain was recorded in a study of a mutant IDH1 vaccine in newly diagnosed glioma. Study-wide context: Patients underwent eight vaccinations, which took place in weeks 1, 3, 5, 7, 11, 15, 19 and 23.

Time point meaning: week 23, last vaccination. Mutant IDH1 20-mer peptide, at 300 ug, made up each vaccine dose, with topical imiquimod. Tumors from donors were new WHO grade 3 or 4 IDH1-mutant astrocytomas with ATRX loss. Note on this clone: Antigen unknown.

Germline-derived CDR1 and CDR2 are SGHTA and FQGTGA. This CDR3 has 13 residues. V dropped 5 bases and J dropped 2 bases, with 9 bases sitting between them. Assay used: immunoSEQ multiplex PCR; TCRdb lists only in-frame clones, some missing. Of roughly 43,000 clones listed, roughly 80% are singletons. The sequencing here drew on PBMCs, taken from a glioma patient whose treatment included an IDH1 peptide vaccine. This TCR was sampled from a woman under 30 with glioma. Some clones in this sample may be carry-over from other donors' samples. This sequence joins TRBV7-3 and TRBJ1-1, with unresolved D. Written as DNA, the CDR3 is TGTGCCAGCAGCCCCGACCCAAACACTGAAGCTTTCTTT. This gives the protein CASSPDPNTEAFF. Full variable domain (rest looked up from reference TRBV7-3 and TRBJ1-1): GAGVSQTPSNKVTEKGKYVELRCDPISGHTALYWYRQSLGQGPEFLIYFQGTGAADDSGLPNDRFFAVRPEGSVSTLKIQRTERGDSAVYLCASSPDPNTEAFFGQGTRLTVV.